The next 2 T cell receptor beta chains were all read from a single sample in a study of OX40 agonist ivuxolimab in advanced cancers. Sequencing used immunoSEQ multiplex PCR; TCRdb keeps in-frame clones, though not all of them. The sample holds about 80,000 clones; about nine tenths are singletons and the top ten take about 0.32%. The sample consisted of CD4+ or CD8+ T cells sorted from blood, taken in a trial of the OX40 agonist ivuxolimab. Receptors originate from an adult with an advanced solid tumor such as melanoma, head and neck, liver or kidney cancer.

The rearrangement joins TRBV7-2 to TRBJ2-1, with a possible D match to TRBD1 (5 bases). Between the trimmed V and J ends, which lost 5 bases and 7 bases, there was a span of 15 bases. Per germline, CDR1 SGHTA and CDR2 FQGNSA. The CDR3 runs to 14 residues. CDR3 sequence: CASSKGASSNEQFF. The CDR3, as DNA: TGTGCCAGCAGCAAAGGGGCTAGTTCAAATGAGCAGTTCTTC.

The V call is TRBV28, the J call TRBJ1-5; 9 positions match TRBD1. The V gene's germline CDR1 is MDHEN and CDR2 SYDVKM. Trimming cost V 8 bases and J 7 bases; bases outside gene matches: 18. This CDR3 has 17 amino acids. The CDR3 sequence is CASDLKGGTGITQPQHF. DNA of the CDR3: TGTGCCAGCGACCTTAAGGGGGGGACAGGGATTACGCAGCCCCAGCATTTT.